This TCR beta chain was captured in a study of blood T cell repertoires in COVID-19 (dated by TCRdb to about 2020). About the study as a whole: Collaborator samples came from the United States, Italy and Spain and covered acute and convalescent phases of COVID-19. The prospective study material was composed of cDNA or gDNA derived from T cells, B-cell-depleted T cells, or PBMCs. Deeply sampled blood TCRbeta repertoires from subjects exposed to, actively infected with, or recovered from COVID-19 were included in the dataset. A freely available public database, intended as a resource for researchers studying the immune response to SARS-CoV-2, is where the repertoires were released. Samples were obtained from the ongoing ImmuneRACE study (first 160 participants) and from 950 to 1,500 subjects provided by 6 global collaborators. Nearly every sample came with metadata listing a de-identified subject ID, COVID-19 status, age in years and sex. Where available, HLA class I and class II types were taken from metadata supplied by the sample provider and were not determined by assay-based typing.

At one collaborating source in Seattle, patients were enrolled during active infection and were followed longitudinally through the course of disease. The collaborating institutions used their own protocols to collect whole blood in K2EDTA tubes. For TCRbeta analysis, collaborators shipped samples in one of three forms: frozen whole blood, isolated PBMCs, or DNA extracted from either of those sample types. TCRbeta CDR3 regions were amplified from genomic DNA using the immunoSEQ Assay, a bias-controlled multiplex PCR. The study's own analysis went as follows. Within the assay, amplification of reference gene primers was used to estimate how many nucleated cells each sample contained. To quantify the absolute abundance of each unique TCRbeta CDR3 rearrangement, sequence reads were collapsed and filtered. For each sample, productive Simpson clonality was calculated as the square root of Simpson's diversity index over productive rearrangements. Sourced from immuneACCESS, this table was stored by TCRdb with only in-frame sequences that have V and J called. A share of the clones is absent; for the studies checked, an unresolved V gene accounts for under half, and the remainder has no known explanation. Clonal size and the V and J genes are those of that table, whereas D and trimming came from the DNA. This sample comprises some 65,000 clones, about 86% of them detected only once. The top ten hold more than 15% of the sample.

General study outcomes and caveats: The amount of clinical and demographic metadata varied by source and participant and was provided uncurated.

Details on this clone: Its binding antigen is unknown. Qualities for individual bases were not recorded, and no much larger clone is one base off.

The sample taken for sequencing was peripheral blood. This clonotype was sampled from a man between 35 and 55 years old with COVID-19, enrolled during active disease.

The nucleotides are TGTGCCAGCAGCCAGAACGGGGGCACAGATACGCAGTATTTT. Translated, this is CASSQNGGTDTQYF. The chain is made from TRBV7-2 and TRBJ2-3; a tentative D call is TRBD2 (5 bases match). The CDR3 measures 14 amino acids from cysteine to phenylalanine. Of all the DNA, just the CDR3 is kept, 42 bases in frame from base 1. The germline V gene gives CDR1 as SGHTA and CDR2 as FQGNSA. V loses 5 bases of germline sequence and J loses 1 base, and the interval between the two ends is 10 bases.